These 16 T cell receptor beta chains were sequenced from one sample in a study of cytomegalovirus exposure and HLA in healthy donors. PCR primers comprised 60 Vbeta and 13 Jbeta primers. Sequencing used immunoSEQ multiplex PCR; TCRdb keeps in-frame clones, though not all of them. In total, the table holds about 170,000 clones. Input material: PBMCs. These receptors originate from a woman aged 55-70 years in good health and CMV-seronegative.

This sequence joins TRBV5-1 and TRBJ2-5; 11 bases are a match to TRBD2. The germline V gene encodes CDR1 SGHRS and CDR2 YFSETQ. Unmatched junction bases numbered 5, after V lost 2 bases and J lost 5 bases. This CDR3 spans 15 amino acids. CDR3 region: CASSLTSGRSETQYF. The CDR3 nucleotides read TGCGCCAGCAGCTTAACTAGCGGGAGATCGGAGACCCAGTACTTC.

The chain couples TRBV30 to TRBJ2-5; a weak D match, TRBD2 (6 bases). CDR1 is GTSNPN and CDR2 is SVGIG in the germline V gene (reference sequence). Trimming removed 2 bases from V and 5 bases from J, with 18 bases in between. CDR3 size: 15 residues. CDR3: CAWSPPGVRSETQYF. The CDR3 nucleotides are TGTGCCTGGAGTCCCCCGGGAGTGCGTAGTGAGACCCAGTACTTC.

This chain connects TRBV7-8 to TRBJ1-2; TRBD1 matches 8 bases. V trimming: 3 bases; J trimming: 8 bases; junction bases outside the gene matches: 8. CDR1 SGHVS and CDR2 FQNEAQ come from the germline V gene. There are 14 residues in the CDR3. CDR3 sequence: CASSFLTGAEGYTF. CDR3 nucleotides: TGTGCCAGCAGCTTTTTGACAGGGGCGGAGGGCTACACCTTC.

The V gene is TRBV11-3, the J gene TRBJ2-3; TRBD1 agrees at 8 bases. V gave up 4 bases and J gave up 8 bases; unmatched junction bases: 8. The CDR3 runs to 14 residues. In germline, CDR1 is SGHNT, CDR2 YENEEA. CDR3 protein: CASSSNQGATTQYF. CDR3 bases: TGTGCCAGCAGCTCTAACCAGGGGGCGACTACGCAGTATTTT.

V and J are TRBV6-1 and TRBJ1-2; D unresolved. V was clipped by 2 bases and J by 3 bases, with 10 bases between them. This CDR3 is 14 amino acids long. CDR1 is MNHNS and CDR2 is SASEGT in the germline V gene. In DNA, the CDR3 is TGTGCCAGCAGTGAACAGGCAGAAGACTATGGCTACACCTTC. Amino acid sequence: CASSEQAEDYGYTF.

This chain links TRBV5-5 with TRBJ1-1; 8 bases agree with TRBD1. Per germline, CDR1 SGHKS and CDR2 YYEKEE (reference sequence). With 0 bases clipped from V and 0 bases from J, the junction kept 4 bases outside the gene matches. This CDR3 comprises 16 residues. This CDR3 is CASSLDAGGVNTEAFF. The CDR3 coding sequence is TGTGCCAGCAGCTTGGATGCAGGGGGCGTGAACACTGAAGCTTTCTTT.

V gene TRBV10-2 combines with J gene TRBJ2-1; D call uncertain. CDR1 is WSHSY, CDR2 SAAADI, per germline. This CDR3 is 15 amino acids long. The V end lost 3 bases, the J end lost 1 base, and 10 bases lay between the germline ends. The CDR3 loop reads CASSDWQASYNEQFF. CDR3 bases: TGCGCCAGCAGTGACTGGCAAGCGTCCTACAATGAGCAGTTCTTC.

This chain uses TRBV5-1 with TRBJ1-4, with D uncertain. Trimming removed 5 bases from V and 0 bases from J, with 11 bases in between. The germline V gene encodes CDR1 SGHRS and CDR2 YFSETQ. The CDR3 is 15 amino acids. The CDR3 sequence: CASRLTPATNEKLFF. CDR3 in DNA: TGCGCCAGCAGACTAACACCCGCAACTAATGAAAAACTGTTTTTT.

The rearrangement joins TRBV19 to TRBJ2-3; 12 positions match TRBD2. This CDR3 region has 16 residues. Germline lookup yields CDR1 LNHDA and CDR2 SQIVND (reference sequence). Trimming removed 2 bases from V and 5 bases from J; junction bases left unmatched: 5. Here the CDR3 reads CASSIRSGLAGDTQYF. The CDR3 DNA sequence: TGTGCCAGTAGTATACGATCGGGACTAGCGGGAGATACGCAGTATTTT. The complete variable domain, with remaining parts taken from reference TRBV19 and TRBJ2-3, reads DGGITQSPKYLFRKEGQNVTLSCEQNLNHDAMYWYRQDPGQGLRLIYYSQIVNDFQKGDIAEGYSVSREKKESFPLTVTSAQKNPTAFYLCASSIRSGLAGDTQYFGPGTRLTVL.

This chain links TRBV20-1 with TRBJ2-7, with D unresolved. This CDR3 has 11 residues. Germline assignment: CDR1 DFQATT and CDR2 SNEGSKA (reference sequence). Trimming pared 7 bases from V and 1 base from J, leaving 8 bases between. CDR3 in amino acids: CSVVNSYEQYF. CDR3 bases: TGCAGTGTTGTTAATTCCTACGAGCAGTACTTC.

Comments on this clone: An end of the junction does not agree with germline; a read error may underlie this. The chain carries TRBV7-9 and TRBJ2-7; 7 bases align to TRBD1. The CDR3 extends over 18 amino acids. The germline CDR1 and CDR2 sequences are SEHNR and FQNEAQ (reference sequence). The DNA of the CDR3 is TGTGCCATCAGCGGCCCCGGACAGGTGGCTGGGGCTGCCTACGAGCAGTACTTC. Its translation is CAISGPGQVAGAAYEQYF.

The chain couples TRBV15 to TRBJ2-7; 8 bases map to TRBD2. Germline values: CDR1 LNHNV, CDR2 YYDKDF (reference sequence). V shed 0 bases and J 2 bases; nucleotides not matched to a gene: 6. The CDR3 length is 16 residues. The DNA of the CDR3 is TGTGCCACCAGCAGAGACCTAACTAGCGGAGCCTACGAGCAGTACTTC. It yields the protein CATSRDLTSGAYEQYF.

The chain joins TRBV29-1 to TRBJ1-2; tentative D call: TRBD1 (6 bases). This CDR3 is 13 amino acids long. The V end was cut by 4 bases, the J end by 2 bases, with 11 bases between. The germline V gene has CDR1 SQVTM and CDR2 ANQGSEA. The CDR3 coding sequence is TGCAGCGTTGGGACAGCCGCAAACTATGGCTACACCTTC. Translation: CSVGTAANYGYTF.

The chain couples TRBV4-2 to TRBJ2-2; 8 bases agree with TRBD1. This CDR3 has 15 residues. Germline V lookup: CDR1 LGHNA, CDR2 YNFKEQ. V was pared by 2 bases and J by 4 bases, with 3 bases of the junction left unmatched. CDR3 sequence reads: CASSQHRGSTGELFF. The CDR3 coding sequence is TGTGCCAGCAGCCAACACAGGGGGAGCACCGGGGAGCTGTTTTTT.

This chain connects TRBV2 to TRBJ1-2; D gene ambiguous. The CDR3 has 13 residues. Trimming took off 3 bases at V and 8 bases at J, with 13 bases between the two ends. CDR1 is SNHLY, CDR2 FYNNEI, per germline. The CDR3 region has the DNA TGTGCCAGCAGTGAGGGGAGGCACTCCGGCTACACCTTC. This encodes CASSEGRHSGYTF.

The chain joins TRBV7-8 to TRBJ2-3; 8 bases match TRBD1. The J segment lost 2 bases and the V segment lost 1 base, leaving 11 bases of the junction unmatched. CDR1 is SGHVS, CDR2 FQNEAQ, per germline. CDR3 length equals 18 residues. The CDR3 DNA is TGTGCCAGCAGCTTAGTCCTTTCCAGGGGGCTCCCCACAGATACGCAGTATTTT. It specifies CASSLVLSRGLPTDTQYF.